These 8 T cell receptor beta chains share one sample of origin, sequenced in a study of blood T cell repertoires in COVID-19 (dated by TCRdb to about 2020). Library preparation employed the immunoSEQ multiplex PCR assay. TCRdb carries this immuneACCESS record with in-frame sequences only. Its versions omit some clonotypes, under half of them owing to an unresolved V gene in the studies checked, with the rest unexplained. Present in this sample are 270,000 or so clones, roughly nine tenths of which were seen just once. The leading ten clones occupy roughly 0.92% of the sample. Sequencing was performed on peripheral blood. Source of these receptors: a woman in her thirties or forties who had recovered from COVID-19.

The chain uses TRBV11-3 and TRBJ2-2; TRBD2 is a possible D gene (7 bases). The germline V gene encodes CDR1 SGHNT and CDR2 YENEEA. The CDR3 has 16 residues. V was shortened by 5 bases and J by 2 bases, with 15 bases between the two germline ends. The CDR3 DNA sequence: TGTGCCAGCAGCCCCGAGGGGGGGGTAAACACCGGGGAGCTGTTTTTT. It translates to CASSPEGGVNTGELFF.

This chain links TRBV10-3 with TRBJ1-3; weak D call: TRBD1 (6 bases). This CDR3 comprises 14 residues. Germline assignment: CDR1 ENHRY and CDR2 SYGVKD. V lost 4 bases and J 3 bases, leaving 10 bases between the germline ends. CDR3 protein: CAISGRQVGNTIYF. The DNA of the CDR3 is TGTGCCATCAGTGGCCGACAGGTTGGAAACACCATATATTTT.

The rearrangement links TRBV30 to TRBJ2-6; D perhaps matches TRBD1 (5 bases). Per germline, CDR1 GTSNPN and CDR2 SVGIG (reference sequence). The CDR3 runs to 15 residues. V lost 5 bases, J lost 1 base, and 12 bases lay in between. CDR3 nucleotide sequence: TGTGCCTGGGCCCAGGGTGGGTCTGGGGCCAACGTCCTGACTTTC. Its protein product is CAWAQGGSGANVLTF.

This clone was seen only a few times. CDR3 region: CAIRQGSTEAFF. The CDR3 DNA is TGTGCCATCCGACAGGGTTCGACTGAAGCTTTCTTT. This chain uses TRBV6-5 with TRBJ1-1; 7 nucleotides agree with TRBD1. Unmatched junction bases numbered 7, after V lost 10 bases and J lost 5 bases. This CDR3 is 12 amino acids long. The germline gives CDR1 MNHEY, CDR2 SVGAGI.

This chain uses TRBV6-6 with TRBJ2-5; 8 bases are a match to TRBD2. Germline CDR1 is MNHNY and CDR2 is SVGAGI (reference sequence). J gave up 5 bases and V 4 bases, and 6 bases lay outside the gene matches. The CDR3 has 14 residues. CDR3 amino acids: CASSSTGGDETQYF. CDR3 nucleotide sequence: TGTGCCAGCAGTTCGACGGGAGGGGACGAGACCCAGTACTTC.

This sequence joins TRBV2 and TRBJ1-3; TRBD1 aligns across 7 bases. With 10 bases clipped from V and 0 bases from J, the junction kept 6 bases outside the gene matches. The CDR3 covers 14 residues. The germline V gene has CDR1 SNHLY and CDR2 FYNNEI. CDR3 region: CATRRDSSGNTIYF. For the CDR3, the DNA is TGTGCCACTAGACGGGACAGCTCTGGAAACACCATATATTTT.

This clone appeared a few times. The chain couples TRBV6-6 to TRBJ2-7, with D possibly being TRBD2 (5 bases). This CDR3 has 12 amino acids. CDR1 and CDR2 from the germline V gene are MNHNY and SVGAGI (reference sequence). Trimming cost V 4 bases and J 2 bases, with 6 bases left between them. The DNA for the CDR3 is TGTGCCAGCAGTTTGGAGGCCTACGAGCAGTACTTC. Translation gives CASSLEAYEQYF.

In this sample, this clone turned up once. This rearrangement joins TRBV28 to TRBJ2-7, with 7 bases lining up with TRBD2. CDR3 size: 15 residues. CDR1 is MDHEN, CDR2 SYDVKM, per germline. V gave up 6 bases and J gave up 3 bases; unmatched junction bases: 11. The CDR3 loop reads CASRDGGNQNYEQYF. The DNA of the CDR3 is TGTGCCAGCAGGGACGGGGGGAACCAAAACTACGAGCAGTACTTC.